This T cell receptor beta chain was captured by sequencing in a study of blood T cells in healthy people across ages. A J-beta primer mix and a sample-barcoded 5' primer were used in a second PCR of roughly 7 to 12 cycles. TCRdb called the 5' RACE reads again in MiXCR, with one record for every CDR3 protein. The sample consists of about 840,000 distinct CDR3 sequences, almost 30% of them appearing once. The germline V gene encodes CDR1 LGHDT and CDR2 YNNKEL (reference sequence). CDR3 size: 16 residues. V lost 1 base and J lost 1, with 12 bases in between. In addition, the sample was reused for a study of T cells of mothers and their children.

The receptor's source is a middle-aged woman in good health. The V call is TRBV3-1, the J call TRBJ2-3; either TRBD1 or TRBD2 may fit D (5 bases each). The specimen was blood. The CDR3 sequence: CASSQVRGGRTDTQYF. Here the CDR3 DNA reads TGTGCCAGCAGCCAAGTCCGGGGCGGGCGCACAGATACGCAGTATTTT.